These 15 T cell receptor beta chains were all obtained from the same sample, sequenced in a study of T cell changes during pregnancy in multiple sclerosis. The data were produced by immunoSEQ multiplex PCR, yet TCRdb's version contains in-frame clones alone and is incomplete. This table has approximately 57,000 clones, more than 85% appearing once. Sequencing used peripheral blood, obtained after pregnancy. The receptor source for this set is a female donor in good health, enrolled as a control in a pregnancy study.

This chain links TRBV7-3 with TRBJ1-1, with D perhaps TRBD1 (5 bases). Germline-derived CDR1 and CDR2 are SGHTA and FQGTGA. This CDR3 comprises 13 residues. Trimming removed 5 bases at V and 4 bases at J, with 11 bases between. The CDR3 protein is CASSNQGGTEAFF. As DNA, the CDR3 is TGTGCCAGCAGCAATCAGGGAGGCACTGAAGCTTTCTTT.

The V gene is TRBV5-1, the J gene TRBJ2-1; perhaps TRBD2 as D (5 bases). The V and J ends lost 0 bases and 0 bases respectively, with 7 bases between them. Germline V gene lookup returns CDR1 SGHRS and CDR2 YFSETQ. This CDR3 is 15 amino acids long. The CDR3 DNA reads TGCGCCAGCAGCTTGGAAGGGAGCTCCTACAATGAGCAGTTCTTC. Protein product: CASSLEGSSYNEQFF.

The J gene is TRBJ1-1, the V gene TRBV2; weak D call: TRBD1 (6 bases). V was cut by 7 bases and J by 4 bases, with 19 bases left in between. The CDR3 extends over 15 amino acids. Germline V gene sequence: CDR1 SNHLY, CDR2 FYNNEI. The CDR3 here is CASTQPLGQITEAFF. The CDR3 DNA follows: TGTGCCAGCACTCAACCGTTAGGACAGATCACTGAAGCTTTCTTT. The variable domain in full, completed from reference TRBV2 and TRBJ1-1, reads EPEVTQTPSHQVTQMGQEVILRCVPISNHLYFYWYRQILGQKVEFLVSFYNNEISEKSEIFDDQFSVERPDGSNFTLKIRSTKLEDSAMYFCASTQPLGQITEAFFGQGTRLTVV.

This clone was seen a single time. The chain employs TRBV19 and TRBJ2-7; TRBD2 matches at 12 bases. Germline V gene sequence: CDR1 LNHDA, CDR2 SQIVND (reference sequence). Germline trimming cut 5 bases from V and 2 bases from J; bases unmatched to any gene: 4. The CDR3 runs to 15 residues. CDR3 nucleotide sequence: TGTGCCAGTAGTTCAGGACTAGCGGGAACCTACGAGCAGTACTTC. Amino acid sequence: CASSSGLAGTYEQYF. The variable domain in full, completed from reference TRBV19 and TRBJ2-7, reads DGGITQSPKYLFRKEGQNVTLSCEQNLNHDAMYWYRQDPGQGLRLIYYSQIVNDFQKGDIAEGYSVSREKKESFPLTVTSAQKNPTAFYLCASSSGLAGTYEQYFGPGTRLTVT.

The V gene is TRBV7-3, the J gene TRBJ2-2; D remains ambiguous. The germline V gene has CDR1 SGHTA and CDR2 FQGTGA. The CDR3 is 13 residues long. V lost 2 bases to trimming and J lost 4 bases, with 5 bases between them. The CDR3 here is CASSLGRTGELFF. Here the CDR3 DNA reads TGTGCCAGCAGCTTAGGGCGCACCGGGGAGCTGTTTTTT.

The V call is TRBV19, the J call TRBJ1-1; D ambiguous. Per the germline V gene, CDR1 is LNHDA and CDR2 is SQIVND (reference sequence). This CDR3 comprises 14 residues. The V and J ends lost 2 bases and 4 bases respectively, with 11 bases between them. The CDR3 loop is CASSIMSGGTEAFF. The CDR3 DNA follows: TGTGCCAGTAGTATAATGTCCGGAGGCACTGAAGCTTTCTTT.

This chain uses TRBV11-2 with TRBJ1-5; no clear D gene. CDR3 length equals 15 residues. Per the germline V gene, CDR1 is SGHAT and CDR2 is FQNNGV. The V gene lost 4 bases and the J gene lost 6 bases, with 16 bases spanning the gap. CDR3 in DNA: TGTGCCAGCAGCTCGGGGTTCCAACCGAGTCAGCCCCAGCATTTT. This translates into CASSSGFQPSQPQHF.

The CDR3 region is CAISEVATNYGYTF. DNA of the CDR3: TGTGCCATCAGTGAGGTGGCAACTAACTATGGCTACACCTTC. This rearrangement joins TRBV10-3 to TRBJ1-2; no clear D. There are 14 residues in the CDR3. The ends were cut back, 2 bases at V and 0 bases at J, with 7 bases in the middle. From germline, CDR1 is ENHRY and CDR2 SYGVKD.

This chain links TRBV10-3 with TRBJ1-2, with D tentatively TRBD1 (6 bases). Germline lookup yields CDR1 ENHRY and CDR2 SYGVKD. V lost 3 bases to trimming and J lost 0 bases, with 17 bases between them. The CDR3 has 17 residues. The CDR3 reads CAISDPNRQETNYGYTF. In nucleotides, the CDR3 is TGTGCCATCAGTGACCCGAATCGACAGGAAACTAACTATGGCTACACCTTC.

The chain joins TRBV14 to TRBJ2-1; 12 bases map to TRBD2. Germline V gene sequence: CDR1 SGHDN, CDR2 FVKESK. V shed 3 bases, J shed 4 bases, and the junction held 7 bases outside the gene matches. CDR3 length: 17 residues. CDR3 in DNA: TGTGCCAGCAGCCATTGGGGACTAGCGGGTGGTTACAATGAGCAGTTCTTC. It codes for CASSHWGLAGGYNEQFF. Using reference TRBV14 and TRBJ2-1 for the parts outside the CDR3, the full variable domain is EAGVTQFPSHSVIEKGQTVTLRCDPISGHDNLYWYRRVMGKEIKFLLHFVKESKQDESGMPNNRFLAERTGGTYSTLKVQPAELEDSGVYFCASSHWGLAGGYNEQFFGPGTRLTVL.

The chain links TRBV30 to TRBJ1-3, with D possibly matching TRBD1 (5 bases). The V end was cut by 3 bases, the J end by 0 bases, with 12 bases between. The CDR3 covers 15 residues. Per germline, CDR1 GTSNPN and CDR2 SVGIG (reference sequence). The CDR3 here is CAWSRDSFSGNTIYF. The CDR3 DNA sequence: TGTGCCTGGAGCCGGGACTCTTTCTCTGGAAACACCATATATTTT.

The chain links TRBV30 to TRBJ2-3; possible D gene TRBD1, 5 bases. V was trimmed by 0 bases and J by 1 base, leaving 8 bases between them. CDR3 length equals 14 residues. Germline CDR1 GTSNPN, CDR2 SVGIG (reference sequence). The CDR3 DNA reads as TGTGCCTGGAGTGTTCAGGGCGGCACAGATACGCAGTATTTT. This codes for CAWSVQGGTDTQYF.

The chain links TRBV12-5 to TRBJ2-7; 9 bases are a match to TRBD1. Germline-derived CDR1 and CDR2 are LGHNT and FRNRAP. This CDR3 region has 15 residues. V lost 0 bases to trimming and J lost 2 bases; unmatched junction nucleotides: 2. CDR3 protein: CASGLVRDRAYEQYF. The CDR3, as DNA: TGTGCTAGTGGTTTGGTACGGGACAGGGCCTACGAGCAGTACTTC.

This chain's CDR3 is CASSIRGLETQYF. The CDR3 DNA sequence: TGTGCCAGTAGTATCAGGGGGTTAGAGACCCAGTACTTC. V gene TRBV19 combines with J gene TRBJ2-5; 7 nucleotides match TRBD1. The V segment lost 3 bases and the J segment 4 bases; nucleotides outside the gene matches: 2. The V gene's germline CDR1 is LNHDA and CDR2 SQIVND (reference sequence). The CDR3 covers 13 residues.

This chain uses TRBV4-1 with TRBJ1-1; tentative D call: TRBD1 (5 bases). The CDR3 contains 14 residues. V lost 6 bases to trimming and J lost 2 bases, with 13 bases between them. The germline gives CDR1 MGHRA, CDR2 YSYEKL. DNA of the CDR3: TGCGCCAGCAGGGGGGGGTTGGGTAACACTGAAGCTTTCTTT. Translation gives CASRGGLGNTEAFF.